The 9 T cell receptor beta chains in this list originate from one sample, sequenced in a study of T cell responses to AZD1222 COVID-19 vaccine. Produced via immunoSEQ multiplex PCR; TCRdb's table is partial and in-frame only. The table lists approximately 150,000 clones, approximately 91% of them singletons. The source was peripheral blood, collected on day 0 of AZD1222 vaccination. These receptors all come from an adult in good health.

This clone was counted only a few times. The rearrangement uses TRBV6-1 and TRBJ2-1; 9 bases are a match to TRBD2. The germline CDR1 and CDR2 sequences are MNHNS and SASEGT. This CDR3 contains 14 residues. With V trimmed by 3 bases and J by 8 bases, 5 bases remained unmatched. CDR3 sequence (DNA): TGTGCCAGCAGTGAGGCGCGGGGGGGCGATGAGCAGTTCTTC. This codes for CASSEARGGDEQFF.

V and J are TRBV2 and TRBJ1-6; no reliable D call. V dropped 4 bases and J dropped 6 bases, with 13 bases sitting between them. The CDR3 loop spans 15 amino acids. CDR1 and CDR2 from the germline V gene are SNHLY and FYNNEI. CDR3 residues: CASSGGVVLNSPLHF. The DNA for the CDR3 is TGTGCCAGCAGTGGAGGAGTCGTTCTTAATTCACCCCTCCACTTT.

The chain joins TRBV27 to TRBJ1-1, with TRBD1 as a possible D gene (6 bases). Germline V gene data show CDR1 as MNHEY and CDR2 as SMNVEV (reference sequence). The CDR3 contains 13 residues. The CDR3 DNA reads TGTGCAAGCCGGGGGGGCGGGGGCACTGAAGCTTTCTTT. Translated: CASRGGGGTEAFF.

The chain employs TRBV15 and TRBJ1-3; a possible D gene is TRBD1 (5 bases). Germline CDR1 and CDR2: LNHNV and YYDKDF (reference sequence). V shed 3 bases and J shed 0 bases, with 12 bases lying between them. The CDR3 covers 16 residues. Here the CDR3 reads CATSRRDPLSGNTIYF. The CDR3 nucleotides read TGTGCCACCAGCAGGAGGGACCCACTCTCTGGAAACACCATATATTTT.

Turning to this clone: One end of the junction fails to match germline, which may point to a read error. This chain uses TRBV6-2 or TRBV6-3 with TRBJ2-5, with 7 nucleotides matching TRBD1. This CDR3 contains 11 residues. Germline assignment: CDR1 MNHEY and CDR2 SVGEGT. CDR3 bases: TGTGCCAGCAGTCGTGACAGGGCCCCGGACTTC. It specifies CASSRDRAPDF.

This chain connects TRBV10-2 to TRBJ2-1; the match to TRBD1 covers 10 bases. J lost 7 bases, V lost 7 bases, and 13 bases had no gene match. The germline V gene has CDR1 WSHSY and CDR2 SAAADI. The CDR3 runs 16 residues. CDR3 residues: CASILTPPGQGNEQFF. CDR3 DNA sequence: TGCGCCAGCATCTTAACCCCCCCGGGACAGGGGAATGAGCAGTTCTTC.

The chain is built from TRBV5-1 and TRBJ2-2; 7 nucleotides agree with TRBD1. The junction had 16 bases not matched to a gene; V was cut back by 7 bases and J by 7 bases. CDR3 length: 16 residues. CDR1 SGHRS and CDR2 YFSETQ come from the germline V gene. The CDR3, as DNA: TGCGCCAGCGGGAAATGGACAGGATCGAGGGGCGGGGAGCTGTTTTTT. This encodes CASGKWTGSRGGELFF.

V usage is TRBV28 and J usage is TRBJ2-7; D uncertain. Germline V gives CDR1 MDHEN, CDR2 SYDVKM. V was clipped by 1 base and J by 0 bases, with 7 bases between them. The CDR3 spans 14 residues. The DNA for the CDR3 is TGTGCCAGCAGTTTATCAGTCGTCTCCTACGAGCAGTACTTC. It is translated as CASSLSVVSYEQYF.

The chain has TRBV19 and TRBJ1-6, with D possibly TRBD1 on 5 matching bases. The CDR3 extends over 16 amino acids. Germline lookup yields CDR1 LNHDA and CDR2 SQIVND (reference sequence). Trimming cost V 3 bases and J 5 bases, with 14 bases left between them. CDR3 sequence (DNA): TGTGCCAGTAGTATTCGTTGGGACGGCAATAATTCACCCCTCCACTTT. Protein product: CASSIRWDGNNSPLHF.